Below, one T cell receptor (beta chain) is given with its context. Its specificity is unknown. These data are taken from a study of cytomegalovirus exposure and HLA in healthy donors. Study details: Among the approximately 400 donors who were genotyped, approximately 84% fell in the genetic ancestry cluster that is associated with self-reported Caucasian donors.

Points from the study as a whole: Highly shared variants forming one cluster were likely a sequencing artifact. Later analysis associated a missense DCLRE1C variant with TCR beta V- and J-gene trimming.

PCR primers comprised 60 Vbeta and 13 Jbeta primers. The method was immunoSEQ multiplex PCR; TCRdb's version includes in-frame clones alone and lacks a portion of them. The table includes 100,000 to 150,000 clones, roughly four fifths detected once. Trimming took off 2 bases at V and 2 bases at J, with 15 bases between the two ends. This CDR3 region has 16 residues. Germline V gives CDR1 SGHTA, CDR2 FQGNSA. The sequence was collected from a man aged 45-65 years in good health and CMV-seronegative. The chain recombines TRBV7-2 with TRBJ2-5; TRBD1 is a possible D gene (6 bases). Sequenced input: PBMCs. The CDR3 nucleotides are TGTGCCAGCAGCTTAAGCAGGGCGAGGGGGCAAGAGACCCAGTACTTC. It specifies CASSLSRARGQETQYF. Full variable domain (outside the CDR3, taken from reference TRBV7-2 and TRBJ2-5): GAGVSQSPSNKVTEKGKDVELRCDPISGHTALYWYRQSLGQGLEFLIYFQGNSAPDKSGLPSDRFSAERTGGSVSTLTIQRTQQEDSAVYLCASSLSRARGQETQYFGPGTRLLVL.